This T cell receptor (beta chain) derives from a study of blood T cell repertoires in COVID-19. Overall study context: Nucleic acid was either cDNA or gDNA, and it came from T cells, B-cell-depleted T cells, or PBMCs.

This clone was observed once. Assay: immunoSEQ multiplex PCR; the TCRdb copy retains only in-frame clones and omits some. This repertoire shows approximately 200,000 clones, around 84% found once; its top ten account for around 3%. The CDR3 runs to 11 residues. Germline assignment: CDR1 DFQATT and CDR2 SNEGSKA (reference sequence). With 1 base removed from V and 10 bases from J, the gap between germline ends came to 11 bases. Source material: peripheral blood. The chain is built from TRBV20-1 and TRBJ2-7; a possible D gene is TRBD1 (5 bases). The sequence came from a man aged 50-59 years who had recovered from COVID-19. The CDR3 loop is CSARGGSPQYF. CDR3 bases: TGCAGTGCTAGAGGGGGCAGTCCACAGTACTTC.